Following are 10 T cell receptor beta chains from one sample sequenced in a study of B cell selection in AIRE deficiency. Clones were read by immunoSEQ multiplex PCR, and TCRdb kept only the in-frame ones, dropping some. Among about 25,000 clones listed, about 95% were seen once. Sorting defined conventional CD4 T cells as CD4+CD127+. Material for sequencing was CD4+CD127+ conventional T cells sorted from PBMCs. The receptors stem from a human donor in good health.

The genes are TRBV6-5 and TRBJ2-7, with 11 positions matching TRBD2. The CDR3 runs 14 residues. Germline CDR1 and CDR2: MNHEY and SVGAGI. The V and J ends lost 6 bases and 3 bases, in that order; junction bases with no gene match: 4. The chain's CDR3 is CASRPGLAVYEQYF. CDR3 sequence (DNA): TGTGCCAGCAGGCCGGGACTAGCGGTCTACGAGCAGTACTTC.

The CDR3, as DNA: TGTGCCAGCAGTGAAGGGACTAGCGGCTCCTACGAGCAGTACTTC. Translating gives CASSEGTSGSYEQYF. The chain uses TRBV6-1 and TRBJ2-7; TRBD2 matches at 10 bases. V lost 1 base, J lost 0 bases, and 0 bases stayed unmatched. Germline assignment: CDR1 MNHNS and CDR2 SASEGT. The length of the CDR3 is 15 residues.

The rearrangement uses TRBV6-1 and TRBJ1-3; D is ambiguous. The CDR3 runs 12 residues. In germline, CDR1 is MNHNS, CDR2 SASEGT. Trimming shortened V by 10 bases and J by 4 bases, and 11 bases separated the two germline ends. The CDR3 DNA reads as TGTGCCATCAATGGGTGGGGAAACACCATATATTTT. Translation: CAINGWGNTIYF.

The V gene is TRBV21-1, the J gene TRBJ1-1; TRBD1, as called in the table, went unchecked against the DNA. TRBV21-1 is designated a pseudogene. The CDR3 consists of 15 residues. The CDR3 spells CASSQARPRVPEAFF. DNA for the CDR3: TGTGCCAGCAGCCAGGCCCGCCCCAGGGTGCCTGAAGCTTTCTTT.

This chain connects TRBV15 to TRBJ2-5, with TRBD2 identical over 7 bases. The J call could be wrong; TRBJ2-7 is a better fit for the DNA end. The CDR3 totals 17 residues. From germline, CDR1 is LNHNV and CDR2 YYDKDF (reference sequence). CDR3 sequence (DNA): TGTGCCACCAGCAGAGAATATTGGCGGGGGAGCTCCTACGAGCAGTACTTC. Its translation is CATSREYWRGSSYEQYF.

The chain uses TRBV6-5 and TRBJ1-1; TRBD1 aligns across 7 bases. V lost 5 bases and J lost 0; bases outside the gene matches: 6. CDR1 is MNHEY, CDR2 SVGAGI, per germline. This CDR3 comprises 15 residues. The CDR3 region is CASSKSTGVNTEAFF. The DNA of the CDR3 is TGTGCCAGCAGTAAATCTACAGGGGTGAACACTGAAGCTTTCTTT.

The rearrangement uses TRBV29-1 and TRBJ2-3; the D is unclear. The CDR3 sequence is 14 residues long. Trimming removed 2 bases from V and 1 base from J, with 10 bases in between. Germline CDR1 is SQVTM and CDR2 is ANQGSEA. The CDR3 sequence is CSVEQGLGTDTQYF. CDR3 in DNA: TGCAGCGTTGAACAAGGGCTAGGCACAGATACGCAGTATTTT.

The gene calls are TRBV7-2 and TRBJ2-7; D assignment may be TRBD1 or TRBD2 (6 bases each). Trimming pared 5 bases from V and 2 bases from J, leaving 25 bases between. Germline CDR1 reads SGHTA; CDR2 reads FQGNSA. The CDR3 totals 18 residues. CDR3 bases: TGTGCCAGCAGCGACCCGGGGGCTCGGTTGGAGGGAACCTACGAGCAGTACTTC. Its protein is CASSDPGARLEGTYEQYF.

This sequence joins TRBV11-2 and TRBJ2-2; D gene uncertain. CDR1 and CDR2 from the germline V gene are SGHAT and FQNNGV. The V and J ends lost 2 bases and 5 bases respectively, with 9 bases between them. The CDR3 runs to 14 residues. The CDR3 bases are TGTGCCAGCAGCTTATTCTCAACGACCGGGGAGCTGTTTTTT. This codes for CASSLFSTTGELFF.

The rearrangement links TRBV19 to TRBJ2-7; 8 bases are shared with TRBD2. The CDR3 is 14 residues long. Germline V gene sequence: CDR1 LNHDA, CDR2 SQIVND (reference sequence). Trimming removed 6 bases from V and 0 bases from J; junction bases left unmatched: 4. The CDR3 is CASSPGTSSYEQYF. The DNA of the CDR3 is TGTGCCAGTAGCCCCGGGACTAGCTCCTACGAGCAGTACTTC. Full variable domain (rest looked up from reference TRBV19 and TRBJ2-7): DGGITQSPKYLFRKEGQNVTLSCEQNLNHDAMYWYRQDPGQGLRLIYYSQIVNDFQKGDIAEGYSVSREKKESFPLTVTSAQKNPTAFYLCASSPGTSSYEQYFGPGTRLTVT.